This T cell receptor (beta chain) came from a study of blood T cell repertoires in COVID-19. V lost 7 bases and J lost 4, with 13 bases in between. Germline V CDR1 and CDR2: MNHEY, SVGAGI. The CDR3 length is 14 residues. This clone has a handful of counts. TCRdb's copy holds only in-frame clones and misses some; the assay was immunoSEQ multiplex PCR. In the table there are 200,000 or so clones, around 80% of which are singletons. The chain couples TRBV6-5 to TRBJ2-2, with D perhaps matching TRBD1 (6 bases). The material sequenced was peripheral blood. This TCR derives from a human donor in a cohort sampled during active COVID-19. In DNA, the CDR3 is TGTGCCAGCACTCCTGGGACATCCACCGGGGAGCTGTTTTTT. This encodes CASTPGTSTGELFF.